This T cell receptor (beta chain) was observed in a study of cytomegalovirus exposure and HLA in healthy donors (dated by TCRdb to 2015 to 2018). Concerning the study at large: An earlier analysis of several hundred of the donors reported more than 250 Gb of sequence data and about 100 million unique TCR beta sequences from roughly 200 million T cells. Typing coverage varied by locus: roughly 629-630 donors for A, B, C, DRB1 and DQB1; roughly 500 for DQA1; around 610 for DPA1; more than 450 for DPB1. Donor age, sex, ethnicity and CMV serostatus were collected together with the repertoire data. An early release covering roughly 600 HLA-typed donors comprised approximately 290 gigabases of sequencing data and around 85 million unique TCR sequences. Rather than drawing on any new phenotypic data, the later analysis identified candidate immune exposures from TCR beta sequences and the way those sequences occurred across donors. In a later genetic analysis, genome-wide SNP genotypes for about three fifths of the 666 donors were used, and that subset was treated as a discovery cohort. The study profiled the T cell repertoires of hundreds of subjects by immunosequencing and related them to cytomegalovirus serostatus. An earlier analysis of 587 of the donors applied high-throughput TCR beta sequencing to assess whether each TCR beta V gene segment acted as functional or pseudogenic. About 5 DR-DQ haplotypes were handled as single units for association and clustering, since linkage in the cohort was strong. Across roughly 420 genotyped donors of the cohort, an average of roughly 200,000 unique TCR beta nucleotide sequences per donor were sequenced, and roughly a sixth of those sequences were non-productive. Class I and class II HLA loci were covered by the typing at four-digit resolution. The study combined high-throughput TCR immunosequencing, statistical association of individual TCRs with disease status, and machine learning to predict cytomegalovirus infection status. The study aimed to test whether signatures of past pathogen exposure could be identified by cataloging public T cell receptors. In a later analysis, previously published TCR beta repertoires from 550 to 750 donors were re-analyzed and high-resolution HLA genotyping was added so that TCR occurrence patterns could be studied. Of the 300 to 500 genotyped donors, 65% to 90% were placed in the genetic ancestry cluster associated with self-reported Caucasian donors. In addition to the first cohort of 666 subjects, a separate validation cohort of some 120 different subjects was used. All discovery cohort repertoires had been generated on a single sequencing platform. Broader findings and caveats from the paper: In a later analysis, most CMV-associated TCR beta chains were found to appear HLA-restricted, with HLA associations seemingly driven largely by CMV exposure. Because HLA typing was unavailable for some donors at each locus, only the typed subset was used in association tests. In a later analysis, HLA-associated TCR beta chains showed more clonal expansion and lower generation probabilities than non-associated chains that were equally common. Strong co-occurrence of HLA alleles, especially DR and DQ, made assigning TCR associations to individual alleles difficult. According to a later analysis, TCR association rates differed among HLA loci, with DRB1 alleles showing the most associated TCRs and HLA-C alleles showing the fewest. Some IMGT-functional V segments, including TRBV6-2 and TRBV6-3, could not be told apart with the 87-base-pair reads, so those segments were excluded. Roughly uniform sequencing depth across donors was assumed in presence/absence analyses, although this assumption may not hold. A further reported finding was that TCR beta sequences accurately predicted the HLA-A and HLA-B alleles for most subjects in the first cohort. Correlated functional status among segregating V segments might be attributable to linkage disequilibrium, but an unknown experimental factor could not be ruled out. A later analysis reported that several top co-occurrence clusters appeared linked to parvovirus B19, influenza, CMV and Epstein-Barr virus. At a false discovery rate of 0.05, a later analysis linked under 20,000 TCR beta sequences to specific HLA alleles. A total of 150 or so TCR beta chains were listed by the study as associated with cytomegalovirus. An earlier analysis of approximately 600 of the donors showed that most TCR beta V segments appeared in productive rearrangements either about 87% or about 30% of the time, which broadly matched IMGT annotations. Only TCR beta chains were sequenced in this cohort, and the absence of alpha or paired-chain data limited detectable features. In both the original and validation cohorts, the classifier was reported to diagnose cytomegalovirus status with high specificity and sensitivity. In vitro tests confirmed that a few of the cytomegalovirus-associated TCR beta chains recognize cytomegalovirus antigens. The earlier analysis of some 560 of the donors excluded fewer than 20 rarely observed V segments, including chromosome 9 orphons, because counts were too low. A group of highly shared sequence variants was considered likely to be a technical artifact of the sequencing pipeline. Across donors, most TCR sequences were observed very rarely, whereas some public TCRs were present in many individuals. CMV serostatus was the only immune exposure information available for the cohort. A later genetic analysis associated a missense DCLRE1C variant with V-gene and J-gene trimming of TCR beta chains, and an independent cohort replicated the association. The authors suggested that the approach could potentially be generalized to other disease states and immunological phenotypes. Compared with the approximately 670-donor mean, donors in an Asian-associated ancestry cluster had fewer N-insertions in productive TCRs, according to a later genetic analysis.

Preparation of the library involved the immunoSEQ multiplex PCR assay. A mixture of 60 forward primers for TCR Vbeta segments and 13 reverse primers for TCR Jbeta segments was used in the multiplex PCR. The CDR3 region of rearranged TCR beta genes was amplified from genomic DNA with a multiplex PCR assay. The Illumina HiSeq System was used to sequence the amplified TCR beta libraries as 87-base-pair reads. Per the source publication's procedure: In a later analysis, roughly 80 million unique TCR beta chains were counted across the 690 or so repertoires, and approximately 9.9 million of these chains were shared by at least two donors. Raw reads were error-corrected and collapsed into unique sequences with a nearest-neighbor algorithm that merged closely related sequences to remove PCR and sequencing errors. CDR3 sequences were aligned to IMGT reference sequences to assign V, D and J gene segments. For a sequence to be retained, a match of at least six nucleotides was required to both a V gene segment and a J gene segment. Rearrangements were called productive when the CDR3 lacked stop codons and stayed in frame with V and J; all others were non-productive. CDR3 was defined by IMGT convention, running from the second conserved V-encoded cysteine to the conserved J-encoded phenylalanine. The earlier analysis of about 500 of the donors excluded sequences that lacked an unambiguous match to a single V gene segment. In an earlier analysis of approximately 590 of the donors, a V segment was called functional when productive rearrangements were above 56.7%, and segregating when the standard deviation between donors exceeded 5%. A statistical classification framework was developed to diagnose cytomegalovirus status using the catalog of TCR beta chain sequences. In a later analysis, V and J genes were assigned by comparing TCR nucleotide sequences against IMGT/GENE-DB human TR gene sequences. In a later analysis, CDR3 sequences and most-parsimonious VDJ recombination scenarios were assigned using the TCRdist pipeline. In a later analysis, each TCR beta chain was defined by its CDR3 amino acid sequence together with its V-gene family, and reads without a unique V-gene family were excluded. A later analysis removed 592 highly shared, low-generation-probability nucleotide sequences to deal with suspected cross-contamination and a sequencing artifact. A later analysis calculated a clonal expansion index for each public chain from normalized within-repertoire ranks of inferred template counts. A later analysis computed generation probabilities with a VDJ recombination model fitted to out-of-frame rearrangements, and checked the results against IGoR. Hypergeometric tests were used in a later analysis to score TCR-TCR, TCR-HLA and TCR-CMV co-occurrence, with a repertoire-size bias correction applied to the TCR pairs. To estimate false discovery rates, a later analysis permuted the HLA or CMV assignments 20 times. In a later analysis, co-occurring TCRs were grouped with DBSCAN, and TCRdist sequence similarity was added when clustering was performed within HLA-allele-positive subsets. Repertoires with fewer than 30,000 or more than 120,000 public chains, plus five repertoires with anomalous nucleotide sharing, were excluded from co-occurrence clustering. As stored in TCRdb, this immuneACCESS dataset retains in-frame rearrangements with V and J assigned. A fraction of the clones does not appear; measured against another copy, unresolved V genes explain less than half of the discrepancy, and the remainder lacks a known reason. V, J and clone size derive from that table, while D and trimming were established from the DNA sequence. This sample comprises more than 80,000 clones, about 75% of them detected only once. The ten largest clones represent around 2.6% of the sample.

The cohort was made up of approximately 700 healthy bone marrow donors. At the time of sampling, every cohort member was nominally healthy, though immune exposures that went unrecorded were likely present. The donor tested CMV seropositive and was one of the 289 seropositive cohort members. A peripheral blood sample was provided by each donor, and peripheral blood mononuclear cells were used for TCR beta sequencing. The Qiagen DNeasy Blood Extraction Kit was used to extract genomic DNA from the blood cell samples. Reading from cysteine to phenylalanine, the CDR3 counts 15 amino acids. Of the read, only the CDR3 DNA is kept; its 45 bases are in frame from base 1. CDR1 SEHNR and CDR2 FQNEAQ were looked up in the germline V gene (reference sequence). V is pared back by 5 bases and J by 3 bases, with 14 bases lying between the germline termini. Turning to this clone: Its antigen remains unidentified. The sample holds no much larger clone one base away, and base qualities are not on file.

The source is a male donor in good health and CMV-seropositive. What was sequenced was PBMCs. The rearrangement combines TRBV7-9 with TRBJ2-1; tentative D gene TRBD1, with 5 bases matching. The CDR3 amino acid sequence is: CASSPQGNFYNEQFF. The sequence in DNA is TGTGCCAGCAGCCCGCAGGGAAATTTCTACAATGAGCAGTTCTTC.